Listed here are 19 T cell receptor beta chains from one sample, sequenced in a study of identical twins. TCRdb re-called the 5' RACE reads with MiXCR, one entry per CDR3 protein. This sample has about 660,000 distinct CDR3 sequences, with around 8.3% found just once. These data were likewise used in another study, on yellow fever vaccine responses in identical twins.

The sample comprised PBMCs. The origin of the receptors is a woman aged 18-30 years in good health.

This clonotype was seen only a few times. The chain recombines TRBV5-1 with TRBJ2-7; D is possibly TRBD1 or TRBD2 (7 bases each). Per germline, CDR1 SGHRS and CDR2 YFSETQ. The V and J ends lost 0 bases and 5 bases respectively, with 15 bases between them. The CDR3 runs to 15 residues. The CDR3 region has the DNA TGCGCCAGCAGCTTGGATTCCAGGGGGGGCGACGAGCAGTACTTC. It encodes CASSLDSRGGDEQYF.

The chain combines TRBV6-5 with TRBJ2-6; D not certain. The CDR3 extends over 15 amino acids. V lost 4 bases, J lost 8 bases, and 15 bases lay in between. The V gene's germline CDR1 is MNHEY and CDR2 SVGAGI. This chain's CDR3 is CASSLGRPATNVLTF. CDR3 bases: TGTGCCAGCAGTTTGGGCAGGCCTGCGACCAACGTCCTGACTTTC.

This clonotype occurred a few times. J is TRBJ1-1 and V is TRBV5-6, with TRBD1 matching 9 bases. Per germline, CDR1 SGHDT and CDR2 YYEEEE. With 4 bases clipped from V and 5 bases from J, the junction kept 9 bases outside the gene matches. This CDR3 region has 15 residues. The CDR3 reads CASSLPGQGETEAFF. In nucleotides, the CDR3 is TGTGCCAGCAGCCTGCCGGGACAGGGTGAAACTGAAGCTTTCTTT. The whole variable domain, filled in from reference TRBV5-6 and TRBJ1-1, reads DAGVTQSPTHLIKTRGQQVTLRCSPKSGHDTVSWYQQALGQGPQFIFQYYEEEERQRGNFPDRFSGHQFPNYSSELNVNALLLGDSALYLCASSLPGQGETEAFFGQGTRLTVV.

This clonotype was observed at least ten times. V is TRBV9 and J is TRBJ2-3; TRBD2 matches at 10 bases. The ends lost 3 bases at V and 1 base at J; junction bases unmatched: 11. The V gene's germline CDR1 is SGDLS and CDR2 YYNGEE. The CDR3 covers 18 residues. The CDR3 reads CASSGGFSGGSRTDTQYF. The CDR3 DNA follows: TGTGCCAGCAGCGGGGGCTTTAGCGGGGGGTCCCGCACAGATACGCAGTATTTT. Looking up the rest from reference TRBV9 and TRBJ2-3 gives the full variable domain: DSGVTQTPKHLITATGQRVTLRCSPRSGDLSVYWYQQSLDQGLQFLIQYYNGEERAKGNILERFSAQQFPDLHSELNLSSLELGDSALYFCASSGGFSGGSRTDTQYFGPGTRLTVL.

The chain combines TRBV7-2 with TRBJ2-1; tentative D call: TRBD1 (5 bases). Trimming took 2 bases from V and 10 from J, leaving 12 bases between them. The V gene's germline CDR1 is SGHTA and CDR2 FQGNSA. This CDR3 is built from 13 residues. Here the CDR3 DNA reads TGTGCCAGCAGCTTAAAAGGAGCAGGGGAGCAGTTCTTC. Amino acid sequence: CASSLKGAGEQFF.

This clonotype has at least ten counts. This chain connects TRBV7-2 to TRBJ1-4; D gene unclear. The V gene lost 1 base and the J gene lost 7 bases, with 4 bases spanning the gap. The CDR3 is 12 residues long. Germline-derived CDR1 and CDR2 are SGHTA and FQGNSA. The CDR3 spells CASSLESEKLFF. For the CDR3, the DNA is TGTGCCAGCAGCTTAGAATCTGAAAAACTGTTTTTT.

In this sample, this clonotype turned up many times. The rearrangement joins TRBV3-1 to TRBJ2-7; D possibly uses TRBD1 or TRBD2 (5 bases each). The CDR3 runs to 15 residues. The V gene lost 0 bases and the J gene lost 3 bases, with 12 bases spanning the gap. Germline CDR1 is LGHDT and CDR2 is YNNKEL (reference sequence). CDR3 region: CASSQESGGVYEQYF. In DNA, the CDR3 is TGTGCCAGCAGCCAAGAATCTGGGGGAGTCTACGAGCAGTACTTC.

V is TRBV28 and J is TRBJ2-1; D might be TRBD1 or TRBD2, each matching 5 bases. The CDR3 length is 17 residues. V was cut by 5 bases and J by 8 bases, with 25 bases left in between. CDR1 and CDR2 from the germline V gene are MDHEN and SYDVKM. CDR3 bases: TGTGCCAGCAGTCCCACCGGGGTGGGGGAGATTACGGATGAGCAGTTCTTC. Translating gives CASSPTGVGEITDEQFF.

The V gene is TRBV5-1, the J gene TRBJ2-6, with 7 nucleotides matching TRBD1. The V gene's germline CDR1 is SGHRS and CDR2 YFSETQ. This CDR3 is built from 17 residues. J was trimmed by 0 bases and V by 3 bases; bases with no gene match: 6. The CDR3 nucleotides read TGCGCCAGCAGCTACTCACAGGGGTTCTCTGGGGCCAACGTCCTGACTTTC. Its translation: CASSYSQGFSGANVLTF.

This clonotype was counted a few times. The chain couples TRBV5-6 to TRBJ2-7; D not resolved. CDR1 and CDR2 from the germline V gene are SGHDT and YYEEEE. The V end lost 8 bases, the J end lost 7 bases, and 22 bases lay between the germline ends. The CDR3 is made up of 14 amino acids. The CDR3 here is CASSSKGRLGEQYF. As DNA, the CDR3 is TGTGCCAGTTCCTCCAAGGGCAGGTTGGGTGAGCAGTACTTC.

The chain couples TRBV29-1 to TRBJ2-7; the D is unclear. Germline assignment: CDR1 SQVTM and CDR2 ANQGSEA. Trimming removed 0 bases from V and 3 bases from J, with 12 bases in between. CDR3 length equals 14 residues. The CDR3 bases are TGCAGCGTTGAAGAGCCCGGGTTGGACTACGAGCAGTACTTC. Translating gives CSVEEPGLDYEQYF.

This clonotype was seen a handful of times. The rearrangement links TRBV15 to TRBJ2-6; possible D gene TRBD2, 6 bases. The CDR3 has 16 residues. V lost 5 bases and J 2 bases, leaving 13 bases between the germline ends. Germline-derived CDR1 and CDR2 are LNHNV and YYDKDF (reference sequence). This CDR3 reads CATSGGVGAGANVLTF. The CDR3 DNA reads TGTGCCACCAGCGGCGGGGTTGGTGCTGGGGCCAACGTCCTGACTTTC.

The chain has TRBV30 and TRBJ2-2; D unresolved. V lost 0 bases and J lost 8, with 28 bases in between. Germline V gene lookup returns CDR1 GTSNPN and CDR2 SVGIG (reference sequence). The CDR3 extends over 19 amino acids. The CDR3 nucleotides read TGTGCCTGGAGTGTATTTTATTCGGGCAGGCCCCAACACCCGGGGGAGCTGTTTTTT. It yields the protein CAWSVFYSGRPQHPGELFF. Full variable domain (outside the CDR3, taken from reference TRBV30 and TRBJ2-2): SQTIHQWPATLVQPVGSPLSLECTVEGTSNPNLYWYRQAAGRGLQLLFYSVGIGQISSEVPQNLSASRPQDRQFILSSKKLLLSDSGFYLCAWSVFYSGRPQHPGELFFGEGSRLTVL.

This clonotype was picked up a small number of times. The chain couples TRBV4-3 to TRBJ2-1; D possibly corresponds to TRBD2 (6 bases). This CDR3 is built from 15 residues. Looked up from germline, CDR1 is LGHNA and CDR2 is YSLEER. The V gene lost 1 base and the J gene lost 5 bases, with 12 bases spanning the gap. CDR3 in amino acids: CASSQGIAEHNEQFF. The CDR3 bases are TGCGCCAGCAGCCAAGGGATAGCGGAACACAATGAGCAGTTCTTC.

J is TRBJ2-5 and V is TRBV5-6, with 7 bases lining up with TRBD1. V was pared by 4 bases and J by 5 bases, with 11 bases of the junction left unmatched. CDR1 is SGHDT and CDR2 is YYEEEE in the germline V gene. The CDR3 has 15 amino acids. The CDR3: CASSPWDLRGETQYF. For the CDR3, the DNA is TGTGCCAGCAGCCCTTGGGACCTCAGGGGGGAGACCCAGTACTTC.

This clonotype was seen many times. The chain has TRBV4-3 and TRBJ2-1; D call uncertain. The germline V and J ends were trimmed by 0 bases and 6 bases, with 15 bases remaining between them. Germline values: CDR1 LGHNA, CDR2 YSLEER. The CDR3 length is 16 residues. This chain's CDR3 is CASSQDFRNGFNEQFF. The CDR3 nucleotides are TGCGCCAGCAGCCAAGATTTCCGGAACGGGTTCAATGAGCAGTTCTTC.

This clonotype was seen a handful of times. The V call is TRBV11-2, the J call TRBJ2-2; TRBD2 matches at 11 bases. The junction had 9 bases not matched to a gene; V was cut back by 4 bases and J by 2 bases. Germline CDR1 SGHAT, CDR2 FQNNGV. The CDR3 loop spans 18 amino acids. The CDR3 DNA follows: TGTGCCAGCAGCTCACCAAGGGGACTAGCGGTTAACACCGGGGAGCTGTTTTTT. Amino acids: CASSSPRGLAVNTGELFF.

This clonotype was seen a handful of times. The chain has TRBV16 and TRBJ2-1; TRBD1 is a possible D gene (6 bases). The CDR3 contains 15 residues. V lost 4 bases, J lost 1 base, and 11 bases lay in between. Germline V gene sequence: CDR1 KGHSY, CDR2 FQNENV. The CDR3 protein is CASSLRTVSYNEQFF. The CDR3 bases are TGTGCCAGCAGCCTTCGGACAGTTTCCTACAATGAGCAGTTCTTC.

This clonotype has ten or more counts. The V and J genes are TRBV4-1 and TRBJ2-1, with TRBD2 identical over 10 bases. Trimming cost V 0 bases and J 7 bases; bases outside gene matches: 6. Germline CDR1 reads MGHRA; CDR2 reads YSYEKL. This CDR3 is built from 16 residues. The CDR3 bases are TGCGCCAGCAGCCAAGATGCAAGCGGGAGGGCGAATGAGCAGTTCTTC. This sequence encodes CASSQDASGRANEQFF.